These 19 T cell receptor beta chains were sequenced from one sample in a study of shared clonotypes between healthy human individuals. The assay was immunoSEQ multiplex PCR, and TCRdb's table has in-frame clones only and misses some. The table records 2,500,000 or so clones, more than 90% of them present only once. The sample taken for sequencing was naive CD4+ T cells sorted from blood. The subset here: CD45RA+ positively selected. Receptors were obtained from a man aged 18 to 29 in good health.

J is TRBJ1-1 and V is TRBV5-1; D remains unclear. The length of the CDR3 is 16 residues. With 1 base removed from V and 1 base from J, the gap between germline ends came to 14 bases. The germline V gene has CDR1 SGHRS and CDR2 YFSETQ. The CDR3 here is CASSLTGSVRNTEAFF. CDR3 nucleotides: TGCGCCAGCAGCTTGACGGGGTCGGTACGGAACACTGAAGCTTTCTTT.

Details on this clone: A read error may produce the germline difference seen at one junction end. The same CDR3 is also encoded by other DNA sequences in this sample. The chain couples TRBV19 to TRBJ1-5; D remains ambiguous. The CDR3 totals 12 residues. The germline CDR1 and CDR2 sequences are LNHDA and SQIVND (reference sequence). CDR3 in amino acids: CASSMSNQPQHF. The DNA for the CDR3 is TGTGCCAGCAGTATGTCCAATCAGCCCCAGCATTTT. Drawing the rest from reference TRBV19 and TRBJ1-5, the complete variable domain is DGGITQSPKYLFRKEGQNVTLSCEQNLNHDAMYWYRQDPGQGLRLIYYSQIVNDFQKGDIAEGYSVSREKKESFPLTVTSAQKNPTAFYLCASSMSNQPQHFGDGTRLSIL.

The V and J genes are TRBV10-3 and TRBJ2-2; unclear D gene. CDR1 is ENHRY and CDR2 is SYGVKD in the germline V gene. V was pared by 9 bases and J by 1 base, with 12 bases between. The CDR3 spans 14 residues. The CDR3 bases are TGTGCCATTACTGACGGTTGGAACACCGGGGAGCTGTTTTTT. Translation: CAITDGWNTGELFF.

The chain employs TRBV5-1 and TRBJ2-1, with 7 bases aligning to TRBD2. Germline CDR1 SGHRS, CDR2 YFSETQ. This CDR3 has 17 residues. V gave up 0 bases and J gave up 4 bases; unmatched junction bases: 10. CDR3 DNA sequence: TGCGCCAGCAGCTTGGAGGGAGGGGCGAGTAGGTACAATGAGCAGTTCTTC. This translates into CASSLEGGASRYNEQFF. Variable domain in full (rest from reference TRBV5-1 and TRBJ2-1): KAGVTQTPRYLIKTRGQQVTLSCSPISGHRSVSWYQQTPGQGLQFLFEYFSETQRNKGNFPGRFSGRQFSNSRSEMNVSTLELGDSALYLCASSLEGGASRYNEQFFGPGTRLTVL.

V and J are TRBV5-1 and TRBJ2-7; TRBD1 agrees at 10 bases. V lost 5 bases, J lost 6 bases, and 11 bases stayed unmatched. The germline V gene encodes CDR1 SGHRS and CDR2 YFSETQ. The CDR3 is 15 amino acids. CDR3 DNA: TGCGCCAGCAGTTTCATCCCGGGACAGGGGTTCGAGCAGTACTTC. Protein: CASSFIPGQGFEQYF.

This rearrangement joins TRBV6-6 to TRBJ2-7, with a weak D call TRBD2 (6 bases). CDR1 and CDR2 (germline): MNHNY, SVGAGI (reference sequence). The CDR3 consists of 15 residues. Trimming stripped 6 bases from V and 2 bases from J, with 17 bases between. Written as DNA, the CDR3 is TGTGCCAGCAGCCGGGGCGGGACTCCAACCTACGAGCAGTACTTC. Translation: CASSRGGTPTYEQYF.

The gene calls are TRBV19 and TRBJ2-5, with D uncertain. V lost 6 bases and J 7 bases, leaving 12 bases between the germline ends. This CDR3 has 12 residues. The germline gives CDR1 LNHDA, CDR2 SQIVND (reference sequence). The CDR3 is CASSSPFATQYF. The CDR3 region has the DNA TGTGCCAGTAGCTCTCCATTTGCGACCCAGTACTTC.

V gene TRBV28 combines with J gene TRBJ2-1; tentatively, D is TRBD2 (5 bases). This CDR3 comprises 13 residues. Looked up from germline, CDR1 is MDHEN and CDR2 is SYDVKM. Trimming took off 6 bases at V and 12 bases at J, with 18 bases between the two ends. Here the CDR3 DNA reads TGTGCCAGCAGCGAATCCGACTTCCGGGGGCAGTTCTTC. As protein: CASSESDFRGQFF.

V and J are TRBV4-1 and TRBJ2-1, with 9 bases aligning to TRBD2. The germline V gene encodes CDR1 MGHRA and CDR2 YSYEKL. With 0 bases clipped from V and 10 bases from J, the junction kept 10 bases outside the gene matches. The CDR3 loop spans 16 amino acids. The CDR3 DNA sequence: TGCGCCAGCAGCCAAGAAGCGGGAGGCCAGTCTTGGGAGCAGTTCTTC. It codes for CASSQEAGGQSWEQFF.

The gene calls are TRBV30 and TRBJ1-6; D gene unclear. Per the germline V gene, CDR1 is GTSNPN and CDR2 is SVGIG (reference sequence). The CDR3 consists of 13 residues. V lost 4 bases and J lost 6, with 10 bases in between. CDR3 in amino acids: CAWNPQSNSPLHF. CDR3 DNA sequence: TGTGCCTGGAACCCCCAGAGTAATTCACCCCTCCACTTT. The complete variable domain, with remaining parts taken from reference TRBV30 and TRBJ1-6, reads SQTIHQWPATLVQPVGSPLSLECTVEGTSNPNLYWYRQAAGRGLQLLFYSVGIGQISSEVPQNLSASRPQDRQFILSSKKLLLSDSGFYLCAWNPQSNSPLHFGNGTRLTVT.

The J gene is TRBJ2-3, the V gene TRBV19, with 8 bases lining up with TRBD1. This CDR3 has 16 amino acids. The junction had 5 bases not matched to a gene; V was cut back by 1 base and J by 2 bases. Germline V CDR1 and CDR2: LNHDA, SQIVND (reference sequence). The DNA of the CDR3 is TGTGCCAGTAGTATAGGTCCGGACAGGGCCACAGATACGCAGTATTTT. It translates to CASSIGPDRATDTQYF. The full variable domain, with the rest looked up from reference TRBV19 and TRBJ2-3, is DGGITQSPKYLFRKEGQNVTLSCEQNLNHDAMYWYRQDPGQGLRLIYYSQIVNDFQKGDIAEGYSVSREKKESFPLTVTSAQKNPTAFYLCASSIGPDRATDTQYFGPGTRLTVL.

CDR3 loop: CASSIGVGRGSRLNTEAFF. The CDR3 DNA follows: TGTGCCAGTAGTATAGGGGTCGGCAGGGGGTCCAGATTAAACACTGAAGCTTTCTTT. V gene TRBV19 combines with J gene TRBJ1-1, with 7 bases aligning to TRBD1. CDR1 and CDR2 (germline): LNHDA, SQIVND (reference sequence). The junction had 16 bases not matched to a gene; V was cut back by 1 base and J by 2 bases. There are 19 residues in the CDR3.

J is TRBJ1-5 and V is TRBV6-5; D might be TRBD1 (5 bases). V was shortened by 0 bases and J by 6 bases, with 6 bases between the two germline ends. Germline V lookup: CDR1 MNHEY, CDR2 SVGAGI. There are 13 residues in the CDR3. CDR3 nucleotides: TGTGCCAGCAGTTACTCCAGGGTTCAGCCCCAGCATTTT. Its translation is CASSYSRVQPQHF.

The chain carries TRBV6-1 and TRBJ2-7; TRBD1 matches at 7 bases. Trimming cost V 6 bases and J 5 bases; bases outside gene matches: 13. Germline-derived CDR1 and CDR2 are MNHNS and SASEGT. This CDR3 region has 15 residues. The CDR3 nucleotides are TGTGCCAGCAGGGCCGACGCGACAGGGTCCAACGAGCAGTACTTC. This gives the protein CASRADATGSNEQYF.

The chain has TRBV5-6 and TRBJ1-1; the match to TRBD1 covers 9 bases. Germline values: CDR1 SGHDT, CDR2 YYEEEE. This CDR3 spans 15 amino acids. Trimming at V came to 0 bases and at J to 7 bases, leaving 7 bases not matched to a gene. CDR3 sequence: CASSLAGQGVSEAFF. CDR3 nucleotide sequence: TGTGCCAGCAGCTTGGCGGGACAGGGCGTTAGTGAAGCTTTCTTT.

The chain combines TRBV6-5 with TRBJ1-5; D call uncertain. This CDR3 region has 13 residues. Germline assignment: CDR1 MNHEY and CDR2 SVGAGI. V gave up 8 bases and J gave up 2 bases, with 10 bases separating them. The CDR3 nucleotides are TGTGCCAGCGGGGAGGTGGGCAATCAGCCCCAGCATTTT. As protein: CASGEVGNQPQHF.

A note on this clone: One end of the junction is discordant with germline, which a read error may explain. The chain carries TRBV7-7 and TRBJ2-7; possibly TRBD1 or TRBD2 for D (5 bases each). Germline V gives CDR1 SSHAT, CDR2 FNYEAQ (reference sequence). The CDR3 runs to 16 residues. The CDR3 sequence: CASSRGPTQGSYEQYF. CDR3 nucleotides: TGTGCTAGCAGCCGGGGCCCAACCCAGGGATCCTACGAGCAGTACTTC.

The chain combines TRBV5-1 with TRBJ2-3, with 13 bases matching TRBD2. V lost 0 bases and J lost 4; bases outside the gene matches: 5. Germline lookup yields CDR1 SGHRS and CDR2 YFSETQ. This CDR3 has 17 amino acids. The CDR3 region has the DNA TGCGCCAGCAGCTTGGCTCCGGGACTAGCGGGGTCAGATACGCAGTATTTT. Its protein is CASSLAPGLAGSDTQYF. The full variable domain, rest sourced from reference TRBV5-1 and TRBJ2-3, is KAGVTQTPRYLIKTRGQQVTLSCSPISGHRSVSWYQQTPGQGLQFLFEYFSETQRNKGNFPGRFSGRQFSNSRSEMNVSTLELGDSALYLCASSLAPGLAGSDTQYFGPGTRLTVL.

This clone was seen more than once but under ten times. The V and J genes are TRBV2 and TRBJ1-6; the D is unclear. The V gene's germline CDR1 is SNHLY and CDR2 FYNNEI. The CDR3 runs to 14 residues. Trimming removed 7 bases at V and 2 bases at J, with 9 bases between. The CDR3 nucleotides read TGTGCCAGCAATGACCGAACCTATAATTCACCCCTCCACTTT. Residues: CASNDRTYNSPLHF. The variable domain in full, completed from reference TRBV2 and TRBJ1-6, reads EPEVTQTPSHQVTQMGQEVILRCVPISNHLYFYWYRQILGQKVEFLVSFYNNEISEKSEIFDDQFSVERPDGSNFTLKIRSTKLEDSAMYFCASNDRTYNSPLHFGNGTRLTVT.